The 16 T cell receptor beta chains listed next were all sequenced from one sample in a study of radiotherapy plus CTLA-4 blockade in lung cancer. Method: immunoSEQ multiplex PCR; TCRdb's copy keeps in-frame clones and lacks some. The profile covers more than 40,000 clones, with about 70% appearing a single time and about 23% taken by the ten largest. The starting material was peripheral blood, obtained from a patient treated with radiotherapy plus ipilimumab. These receptors were obtained from a human donor with non-small cell lung cancer who had a partial response to radiotherapy plus ipilimumab.

The J gene is TRBJ2-5, the V gene TRBV7-9; tentative D call: TRBD1 (6 bases). Per germline, CDR1 SEHNR and CDR2 FQNEAQ (reference sequence). The CDR3 length is 14 residues. Deletions cut 5 bases from V and 0 bases from J, with 10 bases between. This chain's CDR3 is CASSLGQNQETQYF. The CDR3 coding sequence is TGTGCCAGCAGCCTTGGACAGAACCAAGAGACCCAGTACTTC. The full variable domain, in which reference TRBV7-9 and TRBJ2-5 provide the parts outside the CDR3, is DTGVSQNPRHKITKRGQNVTFRCDPISEHNRLYWYRQTLGQGPEFLTYFQNEAQLEKSRLLSDRFSAERPKGSFSTLEIQRTEQGDSAMYLCASSLGQNQETQYFGPGTRLLVL.

The chain recombines TRBV9 with TRBJ2-2, with 12 nucleotides matching TRBD2. The germline V gene encodes CDR1 SGDLS and CDR2 YYNGEE. CDR3 length: 17 residues. The ends lost 0 bases at V and 5 bases at J; junction bases unmatched: 5. In nucleotides, the CDR3 is TGTGCCAGCAGCGTAGCGGCTAGCGGGGGGGCGACCGGGGAGCTGTTTTTT. Translated, it gives CASSVAASGGATGELFF.

The chain recombines TRBV2 with TRBJ2-1, with 13 bases lining up with TRBD2. V lost 7 bases, J lost 8 bases, and 8 bases stayed unmatched. CDR3 size: 15 residues. Germline V gene sequence: CDR1 SNHLY, CDR2 FYNNEI. The CDR3 nucleotides read TGTGCCAGCAAATCGGGACTAGCGGGGAGAGATGAGCAGTTCTTC. It is translated as CASKSGLAGRDEQFF.

This chain uses TRBV5-3 with TRBJ2-5; D is possibly TRBD2 (5 bases). TRBV5-3 is an open reading frame, and its role is uncertain. The CDR3 is made up of 14 amino acids. V was shortened by 7 bases and J by 11 bases, with 24 bases between the two germline ends. The CDR3 is CAREVNSDAQEQYF. The CDR3 nucleotides are TGTGCCAGAGAGGTTAATAGCGACGCCCAAGAGCAGTACTTC.

This chain joins TRBV25-1 and TRBJ1-2; D possibly corresponds to TRBD1 (5 bases). CDR1 MGHDK and CDR2 SYGVNS come from the germline V gene. The CDR3 has 16 amino acids. V lost 5 bases and J 8 bases, leaving 24 bases between the germline ends. For the CDR3, the DNA is TGTGCCAGCAGTTCTTTGGAAGGGGTCCCCCTCGGGGGCTACACCTTC. Encoded protein: CASSSLEGVPLGGYTF.

The V and J genes are TRBV5-1 and TRBJ2-7; perhaps TRBD2 as D (6 bases). V was cut by 1 base and J by 6 bases, with 14 bases left in between. The CDR3 sequence is 14 residues long. The germline V gene has CDR1 SGHRS and CDR2 YFSETQ. Written as DNA, the CDR3 is TGCGCCAGCAGCTTGTGGGGGGATGGAGGCGAGCAGTACTTC. Its translation is CASSLWGDGGEQYF. Based on the CDR3 plus reference TRBV5-1 and TRBJ2-7, the full variable domain is KAGVTQTPRYLIKTRGQQVTLSCSPISGHRSVSWYQQTPGQGLQFLFEYFSETQRNKGNFPGRFSGRQFSNSRSEMNVSTLELGDSALYLCASSLWGDGGEQYFGPGTRLTVT.

V usage is TRBV21-1 and J usage is TRBJ1-1; the table gives TRBD1 as D, unverified against the DNA. TRBV21-1 is listed as a pseudogene. This CDR3 is built from 15 residues. The CDR3 nucleotides are TGTGCCAGCAGCAAAAGGACAGGGACTAACACTGAAGCTTTCTTT. Protein: CASSKRTGTNTEAFF.

The chain is built from TRBV7-2 and TRBJ2-7; TRBD2 aligns across 7 bases. From germline, CDR1 is SGHTA and CDR2 FQGNSA. V trimming: 5 bases; J trimming: 1 base; junction bases outside the gene matches: 8. This CDR3 has 15 residues. The chain's CDR3 is CASSRTGGRSYEQYF. The CDR3 DNA sequence: TGTGCCAGCAGCCGAACGGGAGGCAGATCCTACGAGCAGTACTTC.

The gene calls are TRBV5-1 and TRBJ2-5; 10 bases are shared with TRBD1. The J call may be faulty, since TRBJ2-7 better matches the DNA end. The CDR3 spans 15 residues. The germline V gene has CDR1 SGHRS and CDR2 YFSETQ. CDR3 nucleotide sequence: TGCGCCAGCAGCTCGGCAGGGACAGGGGCCTACGAGCAGTACTTC. Encoded protein: CASSSAGTGAYEQYF.

The chain couples TRBV30 to TRBJ2-3, with TRBD2 identical over 9 bases. This CDR3 contains 15 residues. V lost 2 bases, J lost 3 bases, and 6 bases stayed unmatched. Germline V gives CDR1 GTSNPN, CDR2 SVGIG (reference sequence). The CDR3 DNA follows: TGTGCCTGGAGTAGGCTAGCGGGGTTAACAGATACGCAGTATTTT. It encodes CAWSRLAGLTDTQYF.

The CDR3 coding sequence is TGTGCCAGTAGTATCGGGACAGGGTCCCACGAGCAGTACTTC. Its protein product is CASSIGTGSHEQYF. This sequence joins TRBV19 and TRBJ2-7; the match to TRBD1 covers 9 bases. The CDR3 runs to 14 residues. Germline CDR1 is LNHDA and CDR2 is SQIVND (reference sequence). V was clipped by 3 bases and J by 5 bases; unmatched bases: 5.

This chain links TRBV7-9 with TRBJ1-2; no definite D call. Germline CDR1 is SEHNR and CDR2 is FQNEAQ (reference sequence). The CDR3 has 13 residues. V lost 5 bases to trimming and J lost 8 bases, with 15 bases between them. CDR3 DNA sequence: TGTGCCAGCAGCCCTGTTGCGGCTCGGGGCTACACCTTC. Residues: CASSPVAARGYTF. Looking up the rest from reference TRBV7-9 and TRBJ1-2 gives the full variable domain: DTGVSQNPRHKITKRGQNVTFRCDPISEHNRLYWYRQTLGQGPEFLTYFQNEAQLEKSRLLSDRFSAERPKGSFSTLEIQRTEQGDSAMYLCASSPVAARGYTFGSGTRLTVV.

This clone is medium-sized within its sample. The V call is TRBV19, the J call TRBJ1-5; the D gene is possibly TRBD1 (6 bases). The CDR3 sequence is 15 residues long. The V end lost 6 bases, the J end lost 5 bases, and 17 bases lay between the germline ends. The germline CDR1 and CDR2 sequences are LNHDA and SQIVND (reference sequence). CDR3 loop: CASRTGQGSYQPQHF. In DNA form, the CDR3 reads TGTGCCAGTAGGACTGGGCAGGGGAGTTATCAGCCCCAGCATTTT.

Sample share makes this clone medium-sized. The J gene is TRBJ1-1, the V gene TRBV30; a weak D match, TRBD1 (5 bases). This CDR3 spans 11 amino acids. Germline V gives CDR1 GTSNPN, CDR2 SVGIG (reference sequence). CDR3 protein: CARGEDTEAFF. CDR3 in DNA: TGTGCGAGAGGGGAGGACACTGAAGCTTTCTTT.

Remarks on this clone: The same CDR3 can be traced to other DNA sequences in this sample. The chain couples TRBV9 to TRBJ2-1, with 9 bases that match TRBD2. In germline, CDR1 is SGDLS, CDR2 YYNGEE. CDR3 length equals 16 residues. J lost 3 bases, V lost 0 bases, and 4 bases had no gene match. The CDR3 spells CASSVGSSGSYNEQFF. The CDR3 bases are TGTGCCAGCAGCGTAGGGAGTAGCGGGAGCTACAATGAGCAGTTCTTC.

This chain links TRBV6-1 with TRBJ2-1; D possibly corresponds to TRBD2 (7 bases). CDR3 size: 14 residues. V was trimmed by 4 bases and J by 7 bases, leaving 14 bases between them. The germline gives CDR1 MNHNS, CDR2 SASEGT. The CDR3 region is CASSGTRGGNEQFF. In nucleotides, the CDR3 is TGTGCCAGCAGTGGGACAAGGGGGGGGAATGAGCAGTTCTTC.